These 22 T cell receptor beta chains originate from one sample sequenced in a study of identical twins. In TCRdb, the 5' RACE reads were re-called with MiXCR into one record per CDR3 protein. The sample has about 890,000 distinct CDR3 sequences, approximately 13% seen once. The data also belong to a second study, concerning yellow fever vaccine responses in identical twins.

Specimen: PBMCs. Source of these receptors: a young woman in good health.

The chain joins TRBV5-1 to TRBJ2-1; 11 bases align to TRBD1. This CDR3 is 13 amino acids long. In germline, CDR1 is SGHRS, CDR2 YFSETQ. Losses at the gene ends were 3 bases for V and 8 bases for J; bases not matched to a gene: 1. CDR3 nucleotide sequence: TGCGCCAGCAGCTGGACAGGGGGCGATGAGCAGTTCTTC. Protein: CASSWTGGDEQFF.

This clonotype was observed a handful of times. The chain recombines TRBV7-8 with TRBJ2-3; the match to TRBD1 covers 7 bases. The V gene's germline CDR1 is SGHVS and CDR2 FQNEAQ. The CDR3 loop spans 15 amino acids. V lost 5 bases and J lost 0; bases outside the gene matches: 5. This CDR3 is CASSQRTGSTDTQYF. CDR3 DNA sequence: TGTGCCAGCAGCCAAAGGACAGGAAGCACAGATACGCAGTATTTT.

There are a few counts of this clonotype. V gene TRBV6-6 combines with J gene TRBJ2-3, with D uncertain. V lost 2 bases to trimming and J lost 5 bases, with 8 bases between them. The CDR3 spans 13 residues. Germline V gene sequence: CDR1 MNHNY, CDR2 SVGAGI (reference sequence). CDR3 nucleotides: TGTGCCAGCAGTTACCTGGTGGAAGATACGCAGTATTTT. This gives the protein CASSYLVEDTQYF.

This clonotype was found many times. This chain links TRBV12-3 or TRBV12-4 with TRBJ1-6, with 8 bases lining up with TRBD1. V shed 3 bases, J shed 9 bases, and the junction held 4 bases outside the gene matches. CDR3 length: 14 amino acids. In nucleotides, the CDR3 is TGTGCCAGCAGTTTCGGACAGGGAGGTTCACCCCTCCACTTT. Translation: CASSFGQGGSPLHF.

This clonotype was detected a few times. At one boundary the junction diverges from the germline segment, which might be a read error. The gene calls are TRBV15 and TRBJ2-5; 9 bases agree with TRBD1. This CDR3 spans 17 amino acids. CDR1 is LNHNV, CDR2 YYDKDF, per germline (reference sequence). The CDR3 nucleotides are TGTGCCACCAGCAGATCCGGACAGGGGAATAGTAGGGAGAACCAGTACTTC. Its translation: CATSRSGQGNSRENQYF.

The chain uses TRBV2 and TRBJ2-5, with 9 bases that match TRBD2. The CDR3 consists of 15 residues. Germline trimming cut 7 bases from V and 5 bases from J; bases unmatched to any gene: 11. CDR1 is SNHLY and CDR2 is FYNNEI in the germline V gene. CDR3 DNA: TGTGCCAGCAACGAGAAGGGGACTAGCCGTGAGACCCAGTACTTC. As protein: CASNEKGTSRETQYF.

This chain joins TRBV25-1 and TRBJ1-2; a possible D gene is TRBD1 (6 bases). The CDR3 is made up of 12 amino acids. CDR1 MGHDK and CDR2 SYGVNS come from the germline V gene. Trimming pared 7 bases from V and 4 bases from J, leaving 10 bases between. CDR3 protein: CASTEGGYGYTF. In DNA form, the CDR3 reads TGTGCCAGCACCGAGGGGGGCTATGGCTACACCTTC.

This clonotype was picked up a small number of times. The chain employs TRBV15 and TRBJ2-2, with 7 bases fitting TRBD1. Unmatched junction bases numbered 13, after V lost 4 bases and J lost 8 bases. The germline CDR1 and CDR2 sequences are LNHNV and YYDKDF (reference sequence). This CDR3 spans 16 amino acids. The CDR3 DNA reads TGTGCCACCAGCAACCCGGGACAGAGAATGGGTGGGGAGCTGTTTTTT. It encodes CATSNPGQRMGGELFF.

This clonotype was detected many times. The chain recombines TRBV29-1 with TRBJ2-6, with 7 nucleotides matching TRBD1. This CDR3 is 16 amino acids long. Looked up from germline, CDR1 is SQVTM and CDR2 is ANQGSEA. The junction had 9 bases not matched to a gene; V was cut back by 6 bases and J by 1 base. In nucleotides, the CDR3 is TGCAGCGTCGGAACGGACAGGCGATCTGGGGCCAACGTCCTGACTTTC. This codes for CSVGTDRRSGANVLTF.

This clonotype occurred a few times. V usage is TRBV7-9 and J usage is TRBJ2-7; 7 bases map to TRBD2. CDR3 length: 16 residues. Germline trimming cut 5 bases from V and 2 bases from J; bases unmatched to any gene: 12. Germline CDR1 and CDR2: SEHNR and FQNEAQ (reference sequence). CDR3 protein: CASSRPGGRGTYEQYF. The CDR3 bases are TGTGCCAGCAGCCGTCCTGGCGGGAGAGGGACCTACGAGCAGTACTTC.

As concerns this clonotype: Since a much larger clone is just one base distant, this may be a read error. J is TRBJ2-7 and V is TRBV2; TRBD1 aligns across 8 bases. V shed 4 bases and J 2 bases; nucleotides not matched to a gene: 1. The CDR3 contains 13 residues. The germline CDR1 and CDR2 sequences are SNHLY and FYNNEI. CDR3 in DNA: TGTGCCAGCAGTGGACAGGGGACCTACGAGCAGTACTTC. Translated: CASSGQGTYEQYF.

This clonotype was recorded a few times. The rearrangement uses TRBV20-1 and TRBJ2-2; 7 nucleotides line up with TRBD2. This CDR3 is 16 amino acids long. CDR1 is DFQATT and CDR2 is SNEGSKA in the germline V gene (reference sequence). The DNA of the CDR3 is TGCACTACAATTCTAGCGGAAGCGAACTACACCGGGGAGCTGTTTTTT. This encodes CTTILAEANYTGELFF.

This chain connects TRBV4-2 to TRBJ1-1; D is ambiguous. Germline V gene data show CDR1 as LGHNA and CDR2 as YNFKEQ. Trimming shortened V by 1 base and J by 1 base, and 10 bases separated the two germline ends. CDR3 length: 15 amino acids. In nucleotides, the CDR3 is TGTGCCAGCAGCCAAGTTTCTACGGAGAACACTGAAGCTTTCTTT. Translating it yields CASSQVSTENTEAFF.

This clonotype has just a few counts. The V and J genes are TRBV6-1 and TRBJ1-1, with 8 bases identical to TRBD1. Germline trimming cut 2 bases from V and 3 bases from J; bases unmatched to any gene: 5. The CDR3 covers 15 residues. Germline CDR1 and CDR2: MNHNS and SASEGT. The CDR3 DNA is TGTGCCAGCAGTGAATGGGACAGGCCGGACACTGAAGCTTTCTTT. This sequence encodes CASSEWDRPDTEAFF.

This clonotype was detected ten times or more. The chain carries TRBV29-1 and TRBJ2-2, with a possible D match to TRBD1 (9 bases). This CDR3 has 14 amino acids. V was pared by 7 bases and J by 3 bases, with 15 bases between. Germline V gene data show CDR1 as SQVTM and CDR2 as ANQGSEA. CDR3 nucleotides: TGCAGCGCCGGGGGGGACAGGGACACCGGGGAGCTGTTTTTT. This gives the protein CSAGGDRDTGELFF.

This clonotype was detected a few times. The rearrangement links TRBV5-1 to TRBJ1-2; D call uncertain. Trimming removed 3 bases at V and 5 bases at J, with 14 bases between. This CDR3 has 14 amino acids. Per the germline V gene, CDR1 is SGHRS and CDR2 is YFSETQ. CDR3 residues: CASSSDAPLYGYTF. CDR3 DNA: TGCGCCAGCAGCTCGGACGCGCCGCTTTATGGCTACACCTTC. Based on the CDR3 plus reference TRBV5-1 and TRBJ1-2, the full variable domain is KAGVTQTPRYLIKTRGQQVTLSCSPISGHRSVSWYQQTPGQGLQFLFEYFSETQRNKGNFPGRFSGRQFSNSRSEMNVSTLELGDSALYLCASSSDAPLYGYTFGSGTRLTVV.

This clonotype has at least ten counts. The chain recombines TRBV12-3 or TRBV12-4 with TRBJ2-7, with D unresolved. The V gene lost 5 bases and the J gene lost 6 bases, with 14 bases spanning the gap. The CDR3 contains 13 residues. CDR3 nucleotide sequence: TGTGCCAGCAGTCCCAGTTCAGGTTCCGAGCAGTACTTC. Its protein product is CASSPSSGSEQYF.

This clonotype was seen more than once but under ten times. This chain joins TRBV29-1 and TRBJ2-7, with D possibly called TRBD1 or TRBD2 (5 bases each). Germline V gene sequence: CDR1 SQVTM, CDR2 ANQGSEA. The CDR3 has 13 residues. Trimming shortened V by 4 bases and J by 3 bases, and 13 bases separated the two germline ends. The DNA for the CDR3 is TGCAGCGTTGTAGGGGAGAGCTACTACGAGCAGTACTTC. It translates to CSVVGESYYEQYF.

This chain links TRBV4-1 with TRBJ2-2, with 7 bases identical to TRBD1. CDR1 is MGHRA, CDR2 YSYEKL, per germline. This CDR3 spans 19 amino acids. V dropped 5 bases and J dropped 0; count of bases not matched to a gene: 15. CDR3 protein: CASSVLGTALLANTGELFF. The CDR3 nucleotides read TGCGCCAGCAGCGTACTCGGGACAGCACTCCTCGCGAACACCGGGGAGCTGTTTTTT.

CDR3 sequence (DNA): TGTGCCAGCAGCTCTGGGGCACCTGGGGACCAAGAGACCCAGTACTTC. Protein: CASSSGAPGDQETQYF. The V and J genes are TRBV28 and TRBJ2-5; D possibly corresponds to TRBD1 (5 bases). With 6 bases removed from V and 0 bases from J, the gap between germline ends came to 17 bases. The V gene's germline CDR1 is MDHEN and CDR2 SYDVKM. The CDR3 has 16 residues.

V gene TRBV7-9 combines with J gene TRBJ2-1; TRBD1 aligns across 7 bases. The CDR3 covers 15 residues. The V gene end was trimmed by 5 bases and the J gene end by 6 bases; junction bases not matched to a gene: 10. CDR1 and CDR2 (germline): SEHNR, FQNEAQ (reference sequence). The CDR3 sequence is CASSRAQGQFNEQFF. CDR3 nucleotide sequence: TGTGCCAGCAGCAGAGCACAGGGGCAGTTCAATGAGCAGTTCTTC.

The chain combines TRBV25-1 with TRBJ2-7; D gene unclear. CDR3 size: 14 residues. CDR1 and CDR2 (germline): MGHDK, SYGVNS. Trimming removed 11 bases at V and 3 bases at J, with 20 bases between. CDR3 in amino acids: CAFVPKSRRYEQYV. The CDR3 coding sequence is TGTGCCTTTGTCCCAAAGAGCCGGCGCTACGAGCAGTACGTC.